A selection of T cell receptor beta chains follows, all from one sample in a study of neurological immune-mediated disorders. TCRdb re-called the 5' RACE reads with MiXCR, one entry per CDR3 protein. The sample holds some 60,000 distinct CDR3 sequences, around a tenth seen once. Sequenced material: PBMCs. These receptors originate from a man aged 25 to 45 in good health. Each CDR3 is given with its conserved first and last residue. Each record gives: V gene, clone size, D gene, J gene, CDR3 protein, CDR3 DNA. D genes are given only for firm matches. Size is omitted from some rows. Given values are once, few, many or a class for expanded clones.

v_call: TRBV9; clone_size: many; d_call: .; j_call: TRBJ1-1; cdr3_aa: CASSSRGGGEAFF; cdr3_nt: TGTGCCAGCAGCTCCCGGGGGGGCGGTGAAGCTTTCTTT
v_call: TRBV6-4; clone_size: many; d_call: TRBD2; j_call: TRBJ2-1; cdr3_aa: CASSALPPTSGVYNEQFF; cdr3_nt: TGTGCCAGCAGCGCTCTACCCCCGACTAGCGGAGTTTACAATGAGCAGTTCTTC
v_call: TRBV5-1; clone_size: many; d_call: .; j_call: TRBJ2-2; cdr3_aa: CASSRQVNTGELFF; cdr3_nt: TGCGCCAGCAGCCGGCAGGTGAACACCGGGGAGCTGTTTTTT
v_call: TRBV3-1; clone_size: many; d_call: .; j_call: TRBJ2-1; cdr3_aa: CASSQDAGGDNEQFF; cdr3_nt: TGTGCCAGCAGCCAAGATGCGGGCGGGGACAATGAGCAGTTCTTC
v_call: TRBV12-3/TRBV12-4; clone_size: many; d_call: .; j_call: TRBJ2-3; cdr3_aa: CASSLAGHGTDTQYF; cdr3_nt: TGTGCCAGCAGTTTGGCGGGGCATGGCACAGATACGCAGTATTTT
v_call: TRBV9; clone_size: .; d_call: TRBD1; j_call: TRBJ2-5; cdr3_aa: CASSGGQVQETQYF; cdr3_nt: TGTGCCAGCAGCGGCGGACAGGTTCAAGAGACCCAGTACTTC
v_call: TRBV20-1; clone_size: .; d_call: TRBD2; j_call: TRBJ2-3; cdr3_aa: CSASPGLVGVWSTDTQYF; cdr3_nt: TGCAGTGCTAGCCCGGGACTAGTGGGAGTATGGAGCACAGATACGCAGTATTTT
v_call: TRBV20-1; clone_size: many; d_call: .; j_call: TRBJ2-1; cdr3_aa: CSARTSTTTSYNEQFF; cdr3_nt: TGCAGTGCTAGGACATCGACGACCACCTCCTACAATGAGCAGTTCTTC
v_call: TRBV18; clone_size: many; d_call: .; j_call: TRBJ1-6; cdr3_aa: CASSPGAENSPLHF; cdr3_nt: TGTGCCAGCTCACCGGGCGCCGAGAATTCACCCCTCCACTTT
v_call: TRBV29-1; clone_size: .; d_call: TRBD1; j_call: TRBJ2-1; cdr3_aa: CSVGDRDGEQFF; cdr3_nt: TGCAGCGTGGGGGACAGGGATGGTGAGCAGTTCTTC
v_call: TRBV14; clone_size: many; d_call: .; j_call: TRBJ1-1; cdr3_aa: CASSQVRWNTEAFF; cdr3_nt: TGTGCCAGCAGCCAAGTCCGGTGGAACACTGAAGCTTTCTTT
v_call: TRBV10-3; clone_size: many; d_call: .; j_call: TRBJ1-1; cdr3_aa: CAISDRQEVWAMNTEAFF; cdr3_nt: TGTGCCATCAGTGACCGACAGGAGGTATGGGCCATGAACACTGAAGCTTTCTTT
v_call: TRBV6-5; clone_size: many; d_call: TRBD2; j_call: TRBJ2-5; cdr3_aa: CASSYSIGGRGPQYF; cdr3_nt: TGTGCCAGCAGTTACTCGATCGGCGGGAGAGGGCCCCAGTACTTC
v_call: TRBV27; clone_size: many; d_call: .; j_call: TRBJ2-1; cdr3_aa: CASSSGGAGPANEQFF; cdr3_nt: TGTGCCAGCAGTTCTGGAGGGGCAGGGCCGGCCAATGAGCAGTTCTTC
v_call: TRBV28; clone_size: .; d_call: TRBD1; j_call: TRBJ1-5; cdr3_aa: CASSFSGGGREPQHF; cdr3_nt: TGTGCCAGCAGTTTTTCAGGGGGCGGGAGGGAGCCCCAGCATTTT
v_call: TRBV10-3; clone_size: many; d_call: TRBD1; j_call: TRBJ2-7; cdr3_aa: CAISEDRQGGFGQYF; cdr3_nt: TGTGCCATCAGTGAGGATAGACAGGGTGGTTTTGGGCAGTACTTC
v_call: TRBV5-1; clone_size: many; d_call: .; j_call: TRBJ2-7; cdr3_aa: CASSLAGSSYEQYF; cdr3_nt: TGCGCCAGCAGCTTGGCGGGGTCAAGCTACGAGCAGTACTTC
v_call: TRBV27; clone_size: .; d_call: TRBD2; j_call: TRBJ2-7; cdr3_aa: CASSLFGGSCYGQYF; cdr3_nt: TGTGCCAGCAGTTTATTCGGCGGGAGTTGCTACGGGCAGTACTTC
v_call: TRBV19; clone_size: few; d_call: .; j_call: TRBJ2-2; cdr3_aa: CASSPRTGWELFF; cdr3_nt: TGTGCCAGTAGCCCACGCACAGGGTGGGAGCTGTTTTTT
v_call: TRBV5-1; clone_size: many; d_call: TRBD1; j_call: TRBJ2-7; cdr3_aa: CASSPDRDPYEQYF; cdr3_nt: TGCGCCAGCAGCCCCGACAGGGATCCATACGAGCAGTACTTC
v_call: TRBV5-1; clone_size: .; d_call: .; j_call: TRBJ2-5; cdr3_aa: CASSPPAAGHQETQYF; cdr3_nt: TGCGCCAGCAGCCCCCCCGCGGCCGGGCACCAAGAGACCCAGTACTTC
v_call: TRBV10-3; clone_size: many; d_call: TRBD1; j_call: TRBJ1-1; cdr3_aa: CATTGRGGAFF; cdr3_nt: TGTGCCACCACGGGCAGGGGGGGAGCTTTCTTT
v_call: TRBV28; clone_size: many; d_call: TRBD1; j_call: TRBJ1-1; cdr3_aa: CASSLDRGRTEAFF; cdr3_nt: TGTGCCAGCAGTTTGGACAGGGGAAGAACTGAAGCTTTCTTT
v_call: TRBV7-9; clone_size: many; d_call: .; j_call: TRBJ2-3; cdr3_aa: CASSLFGVSTDTQYF; cdr3_nt: TGTGCCAGCAGCTTATTCGGGGTTAGCACAGATACGCAGTATTTT
v_call: TRBV20-1; clone_size: many; d_call: TRBD1; j_call: TRBJ1-2; cdr3_aa: CSARDRDRGIGYTF; cdr3_nt: TGCAGTGCTAGAGATCGAGACAGGGGAATAGGCTACACCTTC
v_call: TRBV5-1; clone_size: many; d_call: .; j_call: TRBJ2-1; cdr3_aa: CASSPWAHNEQFF; cdr3_nt: TGCGCCAGCAGCCCCTGGGCCCACAATGAGCAGTTCTTC
v_call: TRBV7-9; clone_size: many; d_call: .; j_call: TRBJ1-2; cdr3_aa: CASRPTLGRYTF; cdr3_nt: TGTGCCAGCAGACCTACATTAGGGCGCTACACCTTC
v_call: TRBV28; clone_size: many; d_call: TRBD1; j_call: TRBJ2-2; cdr3_aa: CASNEGTADTGELFF; cdr3_nt: TGTGCCAGCAACGAAGGGACAGCAGACACCGGGGAGCTGTTTTTT
v_call: TRBV7-2; clone_size: .; d_call: TRBD1; j_call: TRBJ1-2; cdr3_aa: CASSLGQGARYGYIF; cdr3_nt: TGTGCCAGCAGCTTAGGCCAGGGGGCGAGATATGGCTACATTTTC
v_call: TRBV29-1; clone_size: .; d_call: .; j_call: TRBJ2-3; cdr3_aa: CSGNRASSTDTQYF; cdr3_nt: TGCAGCGGAAACAGGGCCTCTAGCACAGATACGCAGTATTTT
v_call: TRBV5-1; clone_size: many; d_call: .; j_call: TRBJ2-3; cdr3_aa: CASSLEGEQSTDTQYF; cdr3_nt: TGCGCCAGCAGCTTGGAAGGGGAGCAAAGCACAGATACGCAGTATTTT
v_call: TRBV12-3/TRBV12-4; clone_size: many; d_call: .; j_call: TRBJ1-5; cdr3_aa: CASSFSGGAQPQHF; cdr3_nt: TGTGCCAGCAGTTTTTCGGGGGGGGCTCAGCCCCAGCATTTT
v_call: TRBV20-1; clone_size: many; d_call: .; j_call: TRBJ2-7; cdr3_aa: CSAREISAPEQYF; cdr3_nt: TGCAGTGCTAGAGAAATTTCGGCGCCGGAGCAGTACTTC
v_call: TRBV3-1; clone_size: many; d_call: .; j_call: TRBJ2-6; cdr3_aa: CASSPHSGANVLTF; cdr3_nt: TGTGCCAGCAGCCCACACTCTGGGGCCAACGTCCTGACTTTC
v_call: TRBV29-1; clone_size: many; d_call: .; j_call: TRBJ1-1; cdr3_aa: CSVDRGEEAFF; cdr3_nt: TGCAGCGTTGACAGGGGAGAAGAAGCTTTCTTT
v_call: TRBV7-2; clone_size: many; d_call: .; j_call: TRBJ2-4; cdr3_aa: CASSLASMGRNIQYF; cdr3_nt: TGTGCCAGCAGCTTAGCCAGCATGGGTAGGAACATTCAGTACTTC
v_call: TRBV5-1; clone_size: many; d_call: .; j_call: TRBJ2-5; cdr3_aa: CASSLAPLGAQETQYF; cdr3_nt: TGCGCCAGCAGCTTGGCCCCGCTAGGGGCCCAAGAGACCCAGTACTTC
v_call: TRBV28; clone_size: many; d_call: TRBD1; j_call: TRBJ1-2; cdr3_aa: CASTRPGGGYGYTF; cdr3_nt: TGTGCCAGCACCCGCCCAGGGGGGGGCTATGGCTACACCTTC
v_call: TRBV28; clone_size: many; d_call: .; j_call: TRBJ1-2; cdr3_aa: CASSLVADTNYGYTF; cdr3_nt: TGTGCCAGCAGTTTAGTGGCAGACACTAACTATGGCTACACCTTC
v_call: TRBV20-1; clone_size: many; d_call: TRBD1; j_call: TRBJ2-4; cdr3_aa: CSARQGVLGNIQYF; cdr3_nt: TGCAGTGCTAGGCAGGGGGTCTTAGGAAACATTCAGTACTTC
v_call: TRBV7-2; clone_size: many; d_call: TRBD2; j_call: TRBJ2-3; cdr3_aa: CASSSAGTSAYTQYF; cdr3_nt: TGTGCCAGCAGCTCCGCCGGGACTAGCGCCTATACGCAGTATTTT
v_call: TRBV7-3; clone_size: many; d_call: TRBD2; j_call: TRBJ2-7; cdr3_aa: CASSLAGVRIEEQYF; cdr3_nt: TGTGCCAGCAGCTTAGCGGGAGTTAGGATAGAGGAGCAGTACTTC
v_call: TRBV20-1; clone_size: many; d_call: TRBD2; j_call: TRBJ2-7; cdr3_aa: CSARDGRESTYEQYF; cdr3_nt: TGCAGTGCTAGAGATGGGAGGGAGTCGACCTACGAGCAGTACTTC
v_call: TRBV28; clone_size: many; d_call: TRBD1; j_call: TRBJ2-7; cdr3_aa: CASTSRGGHNEQYF; cdr3_nt: TGTGCCAGCACCTCGAGAGGGGGCCATAACGAGCAGTACTTC
v_call: TRBV14; clone_size: .; d_call: .; j_call: TRBJ2-5; cdr3_aa: CASSQVGETQYF; cdr3_nt: TGTGCCAGCAGCCAAGTGGGAGAGACCCAGTACTTC
v_call: TRBV10-1; clone_size: many; d_call: TRBD1; j_call: TRBJ2-2; cdr3_aa: CASSLDRAGTGELFF; cdr3_nt: TGCGCCAGCAGTCTGGACAGGGCGGGCACCGGGGAGCTGTTTTTT
v_call: TRBV27; clone_size: many; d_call: .; j_call: TRBJ1-6; cdr3_aa: CASLSGTYNSPLHF; cdr3_nt: TGTGCCAGTCTATCCGGGACCTATAATTCACCCCTCCACTTT
v_call: TRBV5-1; clone_size: many; d_call: TRBD1; j_call: TRBJ2-7; cdr3_aa: CASSLETGNHYEQYF; cdr3_nt: TGCGCCAGCAGCTTAGAGACAGGGAATCATTACGAGCAGTACTTC
v_call: TRBV19; clone_size: many; d_call: TRBD2; j_call: TRBJ2-5; cdr3_aa: CASSSIGLAVQETQYF; cdr3_nt: TGTGCCAGTAGTTCGATCGGACTAGCGGTACAAGAGACCCAGTACTTC
v_call: TRBV6-2/TRBV6-3; clone_size: many; d_call: .; j_call: TRBJ1-2; cdr3_aa: CASSTQELFYGYTF; cdr3_nt: TGTGCCAGCAGTACCCAGGAGCTTTTCTATGGCTACACCTTC
v_call: TRBV5-4; clone_size: .; d_call: .; j_call: TRBJ2-1; cdr3_aa: CASSFSRYNDQFF; cdr3_nt: TGTGCCAGCAGCTTCTCAAGGTACAATGACCAGTTCTTC
v_call: TRBV5-6; clone_size: many; d_call: TRBD2; j_call: TRBJ2-7; cdr3_aa: CASSLALAGDVGSYEQYF; cdr3_nt: TGTGCCAGCAGCTTGGCGTTAGCGGGAGATGTAGGATCCTACGAGCAGTACTTC
v_call: TRBV29-1; clone_size: many; d_call: .; j_call: TRBJ2-2; cdr3_aa: CSVDRNTGELFF; cdr3_nt: TGCAGCGTTGACCGTAATACCGGGGAGCTGTTTTTT
v_call: TRBV20-1; clone_size: many; d_call: .; j_call: TRBJ2-3; cdr3_aa: CSADPGLPTDTQYF; cdr3_nt: TGCAGTGCAGACCCCGGGTTACCCACAGATACGCAGTATTTT
v_call: TRBV5-1; clone_size: many; d_call: .; j_call: TRBJ2-7; cdr3_aa: CASSLGGGEQYF; cdr3_nt: TGCGCCAGCAGCTTGGGAGGGGGCGAGCAGTACTTC
v_call: TRBV5-1; clone_size: many; d_call: TRBD2; j_call: TRBJ2-2; cdr3_aa: CASSLDTSAGELFF; cdr3_nt: TGCGCCAGCAGCTTGGATACTAGCGCCGGGGAGCTGTTTTTT
v_call: TRBV15; clone_size: many; d_call: TRBD2; j_call: TRBJ2-1; cdr3_aa: CATSRTGTSGSVVYNEQFF; cdr3_nt: TGTGCCACCAGCAGAACCGGGACTAGCGGGAGCGTAGTGTACAATGAGCAGTTCTTC
v_call: TRBV6-5; clone_size: many; d_call: TRBD2; j_call: TRBJ2-1; cdr3_aa: CATGGFDGRAGEQFF; cdr3_nt: TGTGCCACCGGGGGGTTCGACGGGAGGGCTGGTGAGCAGTTCTTC
v_call: TRBV5-6; clone_size: .; d_call: .; j_call: TRBJ2-2; cdr3_aa: CASSFYICSALGLAGANTGELFF; cdr3_nt: .